This TCR beta chain came from a study of blood T cell repertoires in COVID-19. Generated by immunoSEQ multiplex PCR, the TCRdb table keeps only in-frame clones and is missing some. The data hold roughly 170,000 clones, with around 80% observed a single time. Germline CDR1 reads MNHEY; CDR2 reads SVGEGT. V lost 4 bases, J lost 5 bases, and 15 bases lay in between. This CDR3 has 14 residues. Sequencing used PBMCs or T cells enriched from blood (not recorded which). The rearrangement joins TRBV6-2 or TRBV6-3 to TRBJ2-7; no definite D call. The TCR was taken from a woman aged 45-60 years who had recovered from COVID-19. CDR3 nucleotides: TGTGCCAGCAGTTTACGAAACGAGAGAGACGAGCAGTACTTC. Amino acids: CASSLRNERDEQYF.